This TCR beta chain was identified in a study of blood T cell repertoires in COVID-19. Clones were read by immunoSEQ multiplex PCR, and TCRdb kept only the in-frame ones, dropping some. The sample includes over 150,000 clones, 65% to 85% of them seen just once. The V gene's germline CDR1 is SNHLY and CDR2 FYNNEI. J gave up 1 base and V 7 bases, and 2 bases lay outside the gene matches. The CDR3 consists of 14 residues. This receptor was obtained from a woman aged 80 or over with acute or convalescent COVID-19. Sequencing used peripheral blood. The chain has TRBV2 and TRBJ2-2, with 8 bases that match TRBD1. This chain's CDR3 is CASTGQVNTGELFF. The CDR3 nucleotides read TGTGCCAGCACGGGACAGGTGAACACCGGGGAGCTGTTTTTT.